The 16 T cell receptor beta chains presented below share a single source sample, sequenced in a study of monozygotic twins with inflammatory bowel disease. After re-calling the 5' RACE reads, TCRdb lists one entry per CDR3 protein, DNA absent. This table holds more than 300,000 distinct CDR3 sequences. Sequenced material: blood. These receptors all stem from a human donor with ulcerative colitis or Crohn's disease, or a healthy co-twin of an affected twin (not recorded which).

This chain links TRBV6-5 with TRBJ2-1. CDR1 and CDR2 from the germline V gene are MNHEY and SVGAGI. The CDR3 has 11 residues. The chain's CDR3 is CASSQTNEQFF.

The chain recombines TRBV9 with TRBJ2-1; the D call of TRBD1 rests on TCRdb alone, since no DNA is present to check it. The germline CDR1 and CDR2 sequences are SGDLS and YYNGEE. The CDR3 totals 15 residues. The CDR3 sequence is CASSVEGGAGNEQFF.

V gene TRBV6-2 or TRBV6-3 combines with J gene TRBJ2-3; TCRdb lists TRBD2, though no DNA is available to test this call. CDR3 length: 16 residues. CDR1 and CDR2 from the germline V gene are MNHEY and SVGEGT. The CDR3 is CASSYSGRGFTDTQYF.

The rearrangement links TRBV20-1 to TRBJ2-1; TCRdb's D call of TRBD2 is untestable without DNA. Germline CDR1 DFQATT, CDR2 SNEGSKA (reference sequence). The CDR3 runs 15 residues. CDR3 sequence reads: CSARSASRSYNEQFF.

The rearrangement links TRBV12-3 or TRBV12-4 to TRBJ1-5; without DNA, the TCRdb call of TRBD1 cannot be checked. The CDR3 runs 14 residues. The CDR3 spells CASSLDRWNQPQHF.

The chain links TRBV6-1 to TRBJ1-1; without DNA, the TCRdb call of TRBD1 cannot be checked. There are 14 residues in the CDR3. The germline gives CDR1 MNHNS, CDR2 SASEGT. The CDR3 spells CASRVQEGFTEAFF.

V usage is TRBV2 and J usage is TRBJ1-1; TCRdb's D call of TRBD1 is untestable without DNA. Looked up from germline, CDR1 is SNHLY and CDR2 is FYNNEI. The CDR3 covers 14 residues. The CDR3 protein is CASSEAKGHTEAFF.

The chain is built from TRBV28 and TRBJ1-5; TCRdb returns TRBD1, unconfirmable since there is no DNA. CDR3 size: 16 residues. In germline, CDR1 is MDHEN, CDR2 SYDVKM. CDR3 residues: CASSSPTEILSQPQHF.

V is TRBV7-9 and J is TRBJ2-2; as DNA is missing, the TRBD1 call by TCRdb cannot be tested. CDR3 length: 16 residues. The V gene's germline CDR1 is SEHNR and CDR2 FQNEAQ (reference sequence). The CDR3: CASSLGQALNTGELFF.

This rearrangement joins TRBV15 to TRBJ2-5; absent DNA, TCRdb's TRBD1 call cannot be checked. The CDR3 contains 14 residues. The germline gives CDR1 LNHNV, CDR2 YYDKDF (reference sequence). The CDR3 protein is CATTPDRGGETQYF.

The V gene is TRBV6-2 or TRBV6-3, the J gene TRBJ2-7; TCRdb's D gene call, TRBD2, goes unchecked for lack of DNA. Germline CDR1 and CDR2: MNHEY and SVGEGT. The CDR3 totals 15 residues. This chain's CDR3 is CASSNLRGTSYEQYF.

The CDR3 sequence: CASTQWESQYF. The chain carries TRBV6-6 and TRBJ2-5. From germline, CDR1 is MNHNY and CDR2 SVGAGI (reference sequence). The CDR3 extends over 11 amino acids.

V gene TRBV14 combines with J gene TRBJ1-6. Germline V lookup: CDR1 SGHDN, CDR2 FVKESK. This CDR3 has 15 amino acids. Here the CDR3 reads CASSQLGREGSPLHF.

V and J are TRBV3-1 and TRBJ2-1. Per germline, CDR1 LGHDT and CDR2 YNNKEL (reference sequence). The CDR3 runs 14 residues. Here the CDR3 reads CASSRTGPYNEQFF.

This chain joins TRBV28 and TRBJ1-1. The germline CDR1 and CDR2 sequences are MDHEN and SYDVKM. This CDR3 region has 14 residues. The CDR3 sequence: CASSRLPMTTEAFF. The full variable domain, in which reference TRBV28 and TRBJ1-1 provide the parts outside the CDR3, is DVKVTQSSRYLVKRTGEKVFLECVQDMDHENMFWYRQDPGLGLRLIYFSYDVKMKEKGDIPEGYSVSREKKERFSLILESASTNQTSMYLCASSRLPMTTEAFFGQGTRLTVV.

The chain uses TRBV7-2 and TRBJ1-6. This CDR3 region has 15 residues. CDR1 and CDR2 from the germline V gene are SGHTA and FQGNSA. CDR3 sequence: CASSLANRSNSPLHF.